A single sample is the source of the 31 T cell receptor beta chains below, sequenced in a study of shared clonotypes between healthy human individuals. Measured with immunoSEQ multiplex PCR; TCRdb has only the in-frame clones, and not every one. The table has about 2.4 million clones, under 95% seen once. The sequenced sample consisted of naive CD4+ T cells from PBMCs. As for subset: CD45RA+ positively selected. The receptors stem from a man in his late teens or twenties in good health. Some clones in this sample may be carry-over from other donors' samples.

The V and J genes are TRBV11-3 and TRBJ2-1; 10 nucleotides agree with TRBD1. Germline V gene data show CDR1 as SGHNT and CDR2 as YENEEA. V shed 5 bases, J shed 0 bases, and the junction held 4 bases outside the gene matches. The CDR3 is made up of 16 amino acids. CDR3 region: CASSPRTGGSYNEQFF. The CDR3 DNA follows: TGTGCCAGCAGCCCTCGGACAGGGGGCTCCTACAATGAGCAGTTCTTC.

For this clone: The same CDR3 arises from other DNA sequences in this sample as well. The chain links TRBV5-1 to TRBJ2-5, with 7 bases lining up with TRBD1. Germline V CDR1 and CDR2: SGHRS, YFSETQ. V was clipped by 4 bases and J by 5 bases; unmatched bases: 8. The CDR3 extends over 14 amino acids. In nucleotides, the CDR3 is TGCGCCAGCAGCCAAACAGGGGAAGGTGAGACCCAGTACTTC. Its translation: CASSQTGEGETQYF.

Notes on this clone: Other DNA variants within this sample encode the same CDR3. The CDR3 loop is CATSRAGTGELFF. As DNA, the CDR3 is TGTGCCACCAGCAGAGCCGGGACCGGGGAGCTGTTTTTT. This chain links TRBV15 with TRBJ2-2; no clear D gene. CDR1 and CDR2 from the germline V gene are LNHNV and YYDKDF (reference sequence). The CDR3 consists of 13 residues. V was cut by 1 base and J by 5 bases, with 5 bases left in between.

In its sample, this clone was seen once. The sample carries other DNA sequences with the same CDR3. The chain employs TRBV28 and TRBJ1-1; D may be TRBD1 (5 bases). V lost 5 bases and J 2 bases, leaving 12 bases between the germline ends. Germline V gives CDR1 MDHEN, CDR2 SYDVKM. The CDR3 loop spans 14 amino acids. The CDR3 DNA sequence: TGTGCCAGCAGTCCCCCGACAGCCAACACTGAAGCTTTCTTT. Residues: CASSPPTANTEAFF.

J is TRBJ2-3 and V is TRBV5-3; D uncertain. TRBV5-3 is placed among ORFs of uncertain function. Between the trimmed V and J ends, which lost 10 bases and 3 bases, there was a span of 3 bases. This CDR3 has 9 amino acids. DNA of the CDR3: TGTGCCGAAACAGATACGCAGTATTTT. The encoded protein is CAETDTQYF.

J is TRBJ2-1 and V is TRBV11-2; unclear D gene. The CDR3 loop spans 15 amino acids. Germline loops: CDR1 SGHAT, CDR2 FQNNGV. Trimming removed 4 bases from V and 6 bases from J, with 16 bases in between. CDR3 DNA sequence: TGTGCCAGCAGCTCTATGCCATCTAAAGGCAATGAGCAGTTCTTC. This gives the protein CASSSMPSKGNEQFF.

The chain is built from TRBV2 and TRBJ2-3, with D possibly TRBD2 on 6 matching bases. The CDR3 spans 13 residues. Germline V gene data show CDR1 as SNHLY and CDR2 as FYNNEI. V lost 4 bases and J 6 bases, leaving 11 bases between the germline ends. The CDR3 loop is CASSVGGIDTQYF. The DNA for the CDR3 is TGTGCCAGCAGTGTTGGGGGGATCGATACGCAGTATTTT.

This clone was counted between two and nine times. The chain uses TRBV6-9 and TRBJ2-7; 7 bases line up with TRBD2. Losses at the gene ends were 0 bases for V and 6 bases for J; bases not matched to a gene: 8. The CDR3 spans 15 residues. In germline, CDR1 is MNHGY, CDR2 SVAAGI. The CDR3 coding sequence is TGTGCCAGCAGTTATTCGGCGGGGGAGGTCTGCGAGCAGTACTTC. It yields the protein CASSYSAGEVCEQYF.

Remarks on this clone: Germline is not matched at one junction end, which may reflect a read error. The rearrangement links TRBV5-1 to TRBJ1-1, with TRBD1 matching 10 bases. The CDR3 runs to 16 residues. Germline CDR1 SGHRS, CDR2 YFSETQ. Written as DNA, the CDR3 is TGCGTCAGCAGCCTCCAGGGAACCGGGACAGGGGCTGAAGCTTTCTTT. Translated: CVSSLQGTGTGAEAFF.

This clone was counted a single time. The chain recombines TRBV7-9 with TRBJ2-1, with 9 bases identical to TRBD1. Per germline, CDR1 SEHNR and CDR2 FQNEAQ (reference sequence). The length of the CDR3 is 15 residues. With V trimmed by 5 bases and J by 5 bases, 7 bases remained unmatched. The CDR3 here is CASSRGDRVDNEQFF. The CDR3 nucleotides are TGTGCCAGCAGCCGCGGGGACAGGGTAGACAATGAGCAGTTCTTC. The full variable domain, completed using reference TRBV7-9 and TRBJ2-1, is DTGVSQNPRHKITKRGQNVTFRCDPISEHNRLYWYRQTLGQGPEFLTYFQNEAQLEKSRLLSDRFSAERPKGSFSTLEIQRTEQGDSAMYLCASSRGDRVDNEQFFGPGTRLTVL.

The V gene is TRBV15, the J gene TRBJ1-3; D gene ambiguous. Germline V lookup: CDR1 LNHNV, CDR2 YYDKDF (reference sequence). This CDR3 spans 17 amino acids. Trimming removed 0 bases from V and 0 bases from J, with 12 bases in between. The CDR3 is CATSRDLRVSSGNTIYF. The CDR3 nucleotides are TGTGCCACCAGCAGAGATCTTCGCGTTAGCTCTGGAAACACCATATATTTT. The full variable domain, in which reference TRBV15 and TRBJ1-3 provide the parts outside the CDR3, is DAMVIQNPRYQVTQFGKPVTLSCSQTLNHNVMYWYQQKSSQAPKLLFHYYDKDFNNEADTPDNFQSRRPNTSFCFLDIRSPGLGDTAMYLCATSRDLRVSSGNTIYFGEGSWLTVV.

The rearrangement joins TRBV10-3 to TRBJ1-1, with D tentatively TRBD1 (5 bases). In germline, CDR1 is ENHRY, CDR2 SYGVKD. V was shortened by 6 bases and J by 3 bases, with 11 bases between the two germline ends. The CDR3 runs to 13 residues. In DNA, the CDR3 is TGTGCCATCAGGTCTACAGGATACACTGAAGCTTTCTTT. Its protein product is CAIRSTGYTEAFF.

The chain couples TRBV28 to TRBJ1-2, with a weak D call TRBD1 (6 bases). V dropped 2 bases and J dropped 4 bases, with 14 bases sitting between them. CDR3 length equals 15 residues. The germline CDR1 and CDR2 sequences are MDHEN and SYDVKM. The CDR3 nucleotides are TGTGCCAGCAGTTTACTGGCAGGGGCCCTCTATGGCTACACCTTC. Encoded protein: CASSLLAGALYGYTF.

The rearrangement joins TRBV7-8 to TRBJ2-1; TRBD2 matches at 8 bases. This CDR3 comprises 14 residues. V lost 5 bases to trimming and J lost 5 bases; unmatched junction nucleotides: 5. Germline CDR1 reads SGHVS; CDR2 reads FQNEAQ. The CDR3 region has the DNA TGTGCCAGCAGCAGAATACTAGCGGACAATGAGCAGTTCTTC. Amino acid sequence: CASSRILADNEQFF. Full variable domain (outside the CDR3, taken from reference TRBV7-8 and TRBJ2-1): GAGVSQSPRYKVAKRGQDVALRCDPISGHVSLFWYQQALGQGPEFLTYFQNEAQLDKSGLPSDRFFAERPEGSVSTLKIQRTQQEDSAVYLCASSRILADNEQFFGPGTRLTVL.

The J gene is TRBJ1-1, the V gene TRBV11-2; D remains unclear. The V and J ends lost 0 bases and 0 bases respectively, with 5 bases between them. CDR1 and CDR2 (germline): SGHAT, FQNNGV. CDR3 length: 14 residues. This CDR3 is CASSLDPLNTEAFF. The CDR3 region has the DNA TGTGCCAGCAGCTTAGACCCACTGAACACTGAAGCTTTCTTT.

This clone came up once. The rearrangement uses TRBV7-8 and TRBJ1-5; D possibly corresponds to TRBD1 (6 bases). This CDR3 is 16 amino acids long. Germline V gene data show CDR1 as SGHVS and CDR2 as FQNEAQ. V lost 8 bases to trimming and J lost 1 base, with 18 bases between them. The DNA of the CDR3 is TGTGCCAGCCACCGAGCAGGGGCAGGGAGCAATCAGCCCCAGCATTTT. This gives the protein CASHRAGAGSNQPQHF.

This sequence joins TRBV7-3 and TRBJ2-3; 9 bases agree with TRBD2. Germline V gene data show CDR1 as SGHTA and CDR2 as FQGTGA. This CDR3 has 14 residues. With V trimmed by 5 bases and J by 9 bases, 9 bases remained unmatched. CDR3 sequence reads: CASSPKAGGGTQYF. CDR3 DNA sequence: TGTGCCAGCAGCCCAAAAGCGGGGGGTGGAACGCAGTATTTT.

V is TRBV7-3 and J is TRBJ2-3; 8 bases map to TRBD1. There are 14 residues in the CDR3. V lost 5 bases and J lost 4; bases outside the gene matches: 5. The germline V gene has CDR1 SGHTA and CDR2 FQGTGA. The DNA of the CDR3 is TGTGCCAGCAGCCGCGGACAGGGCCCAGATACGCAGTATTTT. Encoded protein: CASSRGQGPDTQYF. The full variable domain, with the rest looked up from reference TRBV7-3 and TRBJ2-3, is GAGVSQTPSNKVTEKGKYVELRCDPISGHTALYWYRQSLGQGPEFLIYFQGTGAADDSGLPNDRFFAVRPEGSVSTLKIQRTERGDSAVYLCASSRGQGPDTQYFGPGTRLTVL.

This clone appeared a few times. V and J are TRBV7-2 and TRBJ2-2, with D unclear. The CDR3 covers 13 residues. The germline V and J ends were trimmed by 4 bases and 1 base, with 4 bases remaining between them. Germline V gives CDR1 SGHTA, CDR2 FQGNSA. CDR3 protein: CASSSVNTGELFF. CDR3 DNA sequence: TGTGCCAGCAGCTCCGTGAACACCGGGGAGCTGTTTTTT.

This chain links TRBV18 with TRBJ2-1, with 8 bases aligning to TRBD1. The V gene end was trimmed by 5 bases and the J gene end by 3 bases; junction bases not matched to a gene: 12. CDR3 length: 17 residues. CDR1 and CDR2 from the germline V gene are KGHSH and LQKENI. The DNA for the CDR3 is TGTGCCAGCTCAAGGGGACAGGAGCGAACTTTCTACAATGAGCAGTTCTTC. Amino acid sequence: CASSRGQERTFYNEQFF.

This rearrangement joins TRBV10-3 to TRBJ1-1; the D gene is possibly TRBD1 (5 bases). CDR3 size: 13 residues. CDR1 and CDR2 (germline): ENHRY, SYGVKD. V was cut by 7 bases and J by 1 base, with 10 bases left in between. The CDR3 loop is CAITVGTNTEAFF. The CDR3 region has the DNA TGTGCCATCACAGTTGGGACGAACACTGAAGCTTTCTTT.

The chain joins TRBV18 to TRBJ1-1; D is uncertain. Germline CDR1 and CDR2: KGHSH and LQKENI. CDR3 length: 13 amino acids. V lost 4 bases, J lost 1 base, and 7 bases lay in between. DNA of the CDR3: TGTGCCAGCTCACAGGGCAAGAACACTGAAGCTTTCTTT. Translated, it gives CASSQGKNTEAFF.

The chain employs TRBV19 and TRBJ1-2; 8 nucleotides agree with TRBD1. After removal of 5 bases from V and 4 bases from J, the junction contained 18 bases not matched to a gene. The CDR3 totals 18 residues. CDR1 is LNHDA, CDR2 SQIVND, per germline (reference sequence). In nucleotides, the CDR3 is TGTGCCAGTAGTCTTCTCCGGGACAGGAGGTTCTCTGGCTATGGCTACACCTTC. It specifies CASSLLRDRRFSGYGYTF. Based on the CDR3 plus reference TRBV19 and TRBJ1-2, the full variable domain is DGGITQSPKYLFRKEGQNVTLSCEQNLNHDAMYWYRQDPGQGLRLIYYSQIVNDFQKGDIAEGYSVSREKKESFPLTVTSAQKNPTAFYLCASSLLRDRRFSGYGYTFGSGTRLTVV.

This chain links TRBV28 with TRBJ2-5, with D hard to call. The CDR3 has 12 residues. Trimming shortened V by 8 bases and J by 3 bases, and 10 bases separated the two germline ends. CDR1 is MDHEN, CDR2 SYDVKM, per germline. CDR3 sequence reads: CASGELKETQYF. The DNA of the CDR3 is TGTGCCAGCGGTGAGTTGAAAGAGACCCAGTACTTC.

The V call is TRBV27, the J call TRBJ2-3; 11 bases line up with TRBD2. The V gene end was trimmed by 7 bases and the J gene end by 2 bases; junction bases not matched to a gene: 5. The CDR3 sequence is 15 residues long. Germline-derived CDR1 and CDR2 are MNHEY and SMNVEV (reference sequence). The CDR3 reads CASKGSGRATDTQYF. CDR3 nucleotides: TGTGCCAGCAAGGGTAGCGGGAGGGCCACAGATACGCAGTATTTT.

This chain connects TRBV6-6 to TRBJ2-5; 8 bases are shared with TRBD2. Near its end, the DNA agrees better with TRBJ2-7, so the J call may be wrong. This CDR3 is built from 14 residues. Germline CDR1 reads MNHNY; CDR2 reads SVGAGI (reference sequence). CDR3 sequence (DNA): TGTGCCAGCAGGACTAGCGACGTTGCCTACGAGCAGTACTTC. Its translation is CASRTSDVAYEQYF.

The chain uses TRBV28 and TRBJ1-4, with D possibly being TRBD1 (6 bases). CDR1 MDHEN and CDR2 SYDVKM come from the germline V gene. This CDR3 is built from 15 residues. Trimming removed 3 bases from V and 3 bases from J, with 11 bases in between. The CDR3 loop is CASSFGGAANEKLFF. The DNA for the CDR3 is TGTGCCAGCAGTTTTGGGGGGGCTGCTAATGAAAAACTGTTTTTT.

The chain couples TRBV28 to TRBJ1-2, with 8 bases that match TRBD1. The CDR3 loop spans 17 amino acids. V shed 5 bases and J 4 bases; nucleotides not matched to a gene: 15. Germline V gene data show CDR1 as MDHEN and CDR2 as SYDVKM. The CDR3: CASSPYTGTGASYGYTF. CDR3 nucleotides: TGTGCCAGCAGTCCATACACCGGGACAGGAGCGAGCTATGGCTACACCTTC.

This chain joins TRBV21-1 and TRBJ2-2; TRBD1, the table's D call, was not compared with the DNA. TRBV21-1 is a pseudogene. CDR3 length equals 21 residues. CDR3: CASSKISTGNPTLSYTGELFF. The CDR3 coding sequence is TGTGCCAGCAGCAAAATCTCGACAGGGAACCCTACACTTAGTTATACCGGGGAGCTGTTTTTT.

The chain is built from TRBV13 and TRBJ2-1; TRBD2 matches at 13 bases. The CDR3 runs 17 residues. The germline gives CDR1 PRHDT, CDR2 FYEKMQ (reference sequence). V was pared by 5 bases and J by 8 bases, with 12 bases of the junction left unmatched. CDR3 in DNA: TGTGCCAGCAGCCGACGGAGTGGACTAGCGGGAGACCATGAGCAGTTCTTC. This gives the protein CASSRRSGLAGDHEQFF.

This chain links TRBV18 with TRBJ1-4; no clear D gene. V was cut by 2 bases and J by 5 bases, with 6 bases left in between. The CDR3 loop spans 13 amino acids. Germline V lookup: CDR1 KGHSH, CDR2 LQKENI. CDR3 bases: TGTGCCAGCTCACCAGGTCACAATGAAAAACTGTTTTTT. Residues: CASSPGHNEKLFF.